A single sample is the source of the 22 T cell receptor beta chains below, sequenced in a study of yellow fever vaccine responses in identical twins. TCRdb reprocessed the RT-PCR reads via MiXCR and lists one record per CDR3 protein. The table lists around 7,700 distinct CDR3 sequences, roughly 84% of them singletons. The sequencing used T cells from blood (PBMCs), unsorted or a sorted subset (not recorded which), collected before or after yellow fever vaccination (not recorded which). The source is a woman between 18 and 29 years old who received the yellow fever vaccine.

Here the CDR3 reads CASSVASGGTDTQYF. In nucleotides, the CDR3 is TGTGCCAGCAGCGTAGCTAGCGGGGGCACAGATACGCAGTATTTT. The chain employs TRBV9 and TRBJ2-3, with 9 bases aligning to TRBD2. After removal of 0 bases from V and 1 base from J, the junction contained 0 bases not matched to a gene. The CDR3 extends over 15 amino acids. Germline CDR1 SGDLS, CDR2 YYNGEE.

The chain couples TRBV11-2 to TRBJ2-1; D is possibly TRBD2 (6 bases). The V end was cut by 1 base, the J end by 7 bases, with 11 bases between. The CDR3 length is 14 residues. Germline CDR1 is SGHAT and CDR2 is FQNNGV. CDR3 sequence reads: CASSLVAGWNEQFF. The CDR3 DNA follows: TGTGCCAGCAGCTTAGTGGCGGGGTGGAATGAGCAGTTCTTC.

The rearrangement joins TRBV7-2 to TRBJ2-7; the D gene is possibly TRBD1 (6 bases). Germline V gives CDR1 SGHTA, CDR2 FQGNSA. CDR3 size: 14 residues. The V gene lost 2 bases and the J gene lost 2 bases, with 10 bases spanning the gap. The CDR3, as DNA: TGTGCCAGCAGCTTAAGGGGACAAACCTACGAGCAGTACTTC. Its protein is CASSLRGQTYEQYF.

The rearrangement uses TRBV5-1 and TRBJ2-3; tentatively, D is TRBD2 (6 bases). The CDR3 covers 16 residues. Deletions cut 6 bases from V and 2 bases from J, with 19 bases between. Germline CDR1 reads SGHRS; CDR2 reads YFSETQ. The CDR3 nucleotides are TGCGCCAGCACCTCAAGCCGGGACTTATTCACAGATACGCAGTATTTT. It is translated as CASTSSRDLFTDTQYF. The full variable domain, rest sourced from reference TRBV5-1 and TRBJ2-3, is KAGVTQTPRYLIKTRGQQVTLSCSPISGHRSVSWYQQTPGQGLQFLFEYFSETQRNKGNFPGRFSGRQFSNSRSEMNVSTLELGDSALYLCASTSSRDLFTDTQYFGPGTRLTVL.

This chain uses TRBV5-1 with TRBJ2-2; D possibly corresponds to TRBD2 (5 bases). Per the germline V gene, CDR1 is SGHRS and CDR2 is YFSETQ. V was cut by 0 bases and J by 4 bases, with 10 bases left in between. This CDR3 contains 15 residues. This chain's CDR3 is CASSLERPSTGELFF. DNA for the CDR3: TGCGCCAGCAGCTTGGAGCGGCCTAGCACCGGGGAGCTGTTTTTT. Based on the CDR3 plus reference TRBV5-1 and TRBJ2-2, the full variable domain is KAGVTQTPRYLIKTRGQQVTLSCSPISGHRSVSWYQQTPGQGLQFLFEYFSETQRNKGNFPGRFSGRQFSNSRSEMNVSTLELGDSALYLCASSLERPSTGELFFGEGSRLTVL.

The chain couples TRBV18 to TRBJ1-2; possible D gene TRBD1, 5 bases. CDR1 and CDR2 (germline): KGHSH, LQKENI. This CDR3 has 15 residues. The V end lost 2 bases, the J end lost 8 bases, and 18 bases lay between the germline ends. The CDR3 DNA sequence: TGTGCCAGCTCACCAATCGACAGCCGACCGGAGGGCTACACCTTC. It encodes CASSPIDSRPEGYTF. Complete variable domain (other parts from reference TRBV18 and TRBJ1-2): NAGVMQNPRHLVRRRGQEARLRCSPMKGHSHVYWYRQLPEEGLKFMVYLQKENIIDESGMPKERFSAEFPKEGPSILRIQQVVRGDSAAYFCASSPIDSRPEGYTFGSGTRLTVV.

V is TRBV4-1 and J is TRBJ2-7; a possible D gene is TRBD1 (5 bases). The V end was cut by 4 bases, the J end by 4 bases, with 11 bases between. CDR1 and CDR2 from the germline V gene are MGHRA and YSYEKL. This CDR3 is built from 13 residues. The CDR3 reads CASSRAGNYEQYF. The CDR3 DNA sequence: TGCGCCAGCAGCCGGGCAGGGAATTACGAGCAGTACTTC.

Concerning this clonotype itself: A junction end diverges from the germline sequence, so it may reflect a read error. This rearrangement joins TRBV23-1 to TRBJ1-1; 11 bases are a match to TRBD1. TRBV23-1 is filed as an ORF, its function uncertain. CDR3 length equals 14 residues. CDR3 sequence reads: CASRDRGLGTEASF. The CDR3 DNA reads as TGCGCCAGCAGGGACAGGGGGCTGGGCACTGAAGCTTCCTTT.

Comments on this clonotype: An end of the junction does not agree with germline; a read error may underlie this. V and J are TRBV10-3 and TRBJ1-5; 9 bases fit TRBD1. Germline V gene sequence: CDR1 ENHRY, CDR2 SYGVKD. The CDR3 runs 13 residues. This chain's CDR3 is CATSQGARQPQQF. The CDR3 DNA reads TGTGCCACCTCACAGGGGGCACGTCAGCCCCAGCAATTT.

The chain is built from TRBV12-3 or TRBV12-4 and TRBJ2-2; either TRBD1 or TRBD2 may supply D (5 bases each). Trimming removed 3 bases at V and 0 bases at J, with 8 bases between. CDR3 length: 15 amino acids. CDR3 nucleotides: TGTGCCAGCAGTTTTCAGGGAGCGAACACCGGGGAGCTGTTTTTT. Protein: CASSFQGANTGELFF.

The chain has TRBV20-1 and TRBJ1-2; a possible D gene is TRBD1 (5 bases). CDR1 and CDR2 from the germline V gene are DFQATT and SNEGSKA (reference sequence). With 8 bases removed from V and 2 bases from J, the gap between germline ends came to 12 bases. The CDR3 is 12 amino acids. CDR3 coding DNA: TGCAGTCACCCGGGACGGAACTATGGCTACACCTTC. Protein: CSHPGRNYGYTF.

The V gene is TRBV29-1, the J gene TRBJ2-4; weak D call: TRBD1 (6 bases). Germline CDR1 is SQVTM and CDR2 is ANQGSEA. This CDR3 is 13 amino acids long. Trimming left V 1 base short and J 7 bases short, with 11 bases between. Here the CDR3 DNA reads TGCAGCGTTGAAGCTTCCCAGGGGAACATTCAGTACTTC. Translated: CSVEASQGNIQYF.

The rearrangement joins TRBV29-1 to TRBJ2-5, with D unclear. Germline V gene data show CDR1 as SQVTM and CDR2 as ANQGSEA. The ends were cut back, 5 bases at V and 2 bases at J, with 3 bases in the middle. The CDR3 spans 10 residues. In nucleotides, the CDR3 is TGCAGCGTTAGACAAGAGACCCAGTACTTC. Amino acids: CSVRQETQYF.

The V gene is TRBV7-9, the J gene TRBJ2-1; D is unresolved. The CDR3 covers 15 residues. Trimming took off 3 bases at V and 6 bases at J, with 15 bases between the two ends. Germline CDR1 reads SEHNR; CDR2 reads FQNEAQ (reference sequence). CDR3 amino acids: CASSFFLVGLNEQFF. CDR3 bases: TGTGCCAGCAGCTTTTTTCTAGTAGGGCTCAATGAGCAGTTCTTC.

The V call is TRBV18, the J call TRBJ2-7; D remains unclear. V gave up 6 bases and J gave up 5 bases, with 8 bases separating them. Germline CDR1 and CDR2: KGHSH and LQKENI. The CDR3 is 11 amino acids. CDR3 sequence (DNA): TGTGCCAGCTCCCACAGTGACGAGCAGTACTTC. Translated, it gives CASSHSDEQYF.

The chain combines TRBV7-2 with TRBJ1-1; D gene ambiguous. V was pared by 5 bases and J by 5 bases, with 9 bases between. In germline, CDR1 is SGHTA, CDR2 FQGNSA. This CDR3 spans 12 amino acids. Here the CDR3 reads CASSQQRTEAFF. For the CDR3, the DNA is TGTGCCAGCAGCCAACAGCGGACTGAAGCTTTCTTT.

This chain connects TRBV15 to TRBJ1-2, with D unresolved. The V and J ends lost 3 bases and 2 bases respectively, with 10 bases between them. CDR1 is LNHNV, CDR2 YYDKDF, per germline (reference sequence). This CDR3 contains 14 residues. CDR3 loop: CATSSVEFNYGYTF. The CDR3 coding sequence is TGTGCCACCAGCAGCGTGGAGTTCAACTATGGCTACACCTTC.

The J gene is TRBJ2-2, the V gene TRBV14; TRBD1 might be the D (5 bases). Germline V lookup: CDR1 SGHDN, CDR2 FVKESK. V lost 8 bases and J 5 bases, leaving 15 bases between the germline ends. This CDR3 spans 14 amino acids. The CDR3 DNA reads TGTGCCAGCCAGGGCCCAGTATCTACCGGGGAGCTGTTTTTT. Amino acids: CASQGPVSTGELFF.

The chain combines TRBV29-1 with TRBJ2-7; 10 nucleotides match TRBD1. V trimming: 4 bases; J trimming: 6 bases; junction bases outside the gene matches: 6. The CDR3 has 13 residues. In germline, CDR1 is SQVTM, CDR2 ANQGSEA. CDR3 bases: TGCAGCGTTGGATCCGGGACAGGGGCCGAGCAGTACTTC. Its protein product is CSVGSGTGAEQYF.

This rearrangement joins TRBV4-1 to TRBJ2-3; TRBD1 matches 7 bases. Germline V CDR1 and CDR2: MGHRA, YSYEKL. CDR3 size: 14 residues. V was pared by 1 base and J by 10 bases, with 8 bases of the junction left unmatched. The CDR3 DNA is TGCGCCAGCAGCCAAGGACAGGGTAGGAATCCGCAGTATTTT. Its translation: CASSQGQGRNPQYF.

The chain links TRBV15 to TRBJ1-1; D ambiguous. Trimming left V 3 bases short and J 3 bases short, with 14 bases between. Germline V gives CDR1 LNHNV, CDR2 YYDKDF (reference sequence). This CDR3 comprises 15 residues. The CDR3 bases are TGTGCCACCAGCAGTCAAGAGATTACTTACACTGAAGCTTTCTTT. Encoded protein: CATSSQEITYTEAFF.

This clonotype occurred once. V and J are TRBV6-4 and TRBJ1-5; D is unresolved. V was cut by 2 bases and J by 4 bases, with 6 bases left in between. Germline CDR1 is MRHNA and CDR2 is SNTAGT. The CDR3 loop spans 13 amino acids. CDR3 sequence reads: CASSDGQNQPQHF. The DNA for the CDR3 is TGTGCCAGCAGTGACGGGCAGAATCAGCCCCAGCATTTT.